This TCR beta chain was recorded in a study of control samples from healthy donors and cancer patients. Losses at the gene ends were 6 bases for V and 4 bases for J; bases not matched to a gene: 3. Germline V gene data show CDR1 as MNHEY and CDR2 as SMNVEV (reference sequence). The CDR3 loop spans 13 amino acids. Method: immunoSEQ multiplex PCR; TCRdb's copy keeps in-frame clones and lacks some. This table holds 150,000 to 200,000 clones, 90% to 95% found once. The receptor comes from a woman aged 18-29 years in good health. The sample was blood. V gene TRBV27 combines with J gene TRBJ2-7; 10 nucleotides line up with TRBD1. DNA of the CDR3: TGTGCCAGCAGGGGACAGGGGAGATACGAGCAGTACTTC. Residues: CASRGQGRYEQYF.